The T cell receptor (beta chain) described here comes from a study of cytomegalovirus exposure and HLA in healthy donors (TCRdb year 2017). Some background on the complete study: According to an earlier analysis of 587 of the donors, 150 million to 200 million T cells yielded some 120 million unique TCR beta sequences and approximately 300 Gb of sequence data. About 300 gigabases of sequencing data and 70 million to 95 million unique TCR sequences made up an early release that covered roughly 670 HLA-typed donors. Among the roughly 400 genotyped donors, around 79% belonged to the genetic ancestry cluster associated with self-reported Caucasian donors. The study aimed to test whether signatures of past pathogen exposure could be identified by cataloging public T cell receptors. Using immunosequencing, the study profiled T cell repertoires from about 650 subjects and related those repertoires to cytomegalovirus serostatus. In addition to the first cohort of 666 subjects, a separate validation cohort of about 120 different subjects was used. To predict cytomegalovirus infection status, the study combined high-throughput TCR immunosequencing, statistical association of individual TCRs with disease status, and machine learning. In a later analysis, previously published TCR beta repertoires from 600 to 850 donors were re-analyzed and high-resolution HLA genotyping was added so that TCR occurrence patterns could be studied. The later analysis used no new phenotypic data to find candidate immune exposures, relying instead on TCR beta sequences and their occurrence across donors. An earlier analysis of 587 of the donors used high-throughput TCR beta sequencing to judge whether each TCR beta V gene segment behaved as functional or pseudogenic. Donor age, sex, ethnicity and CMV serostatus were collected together with the repertoire data. In a later genetic analysis, genome-wide SNP genotypes for about three fifths of the 666 donors were used, and that subset was treated as a discovery cohort. All discovery cohort repertoires had been generated using a single sequencing platform. HLA typing included class I and class II loci at four-digit resolution. The number of typed donors differed by locus: about 629-630 for A, B, C, DRB1 and DQB1; 500 to 550 for DQA1; 606 for DPA1; and around 450 for DPB1. Because of strong linkage in the cohort, five DR-DQ haplotypes were treated as single units for association and clustering. Among some 400 genotyped donors of the cohort, an average of approximately 240,000 unique TCR beta nucleotide sequences was sequenced per donor, of which about 18% were non-productive.

A distance of 16 bases separates the germline ends of V and J, which lose 1 base and 4 bases respectively. CDR1 is given as LNHNV and CDR2 as YYDKDF, both from the germline V gene (reference sequence). The CDR3 has 16 amino acids, counting the end cysteine and phenylalanine. Only the CDR3 portion is preserved as DNA: 48 bases, with reading frame beginning at the first base. The cohort was made up of 500 to 800 healthy bone marrow donors. Cohort members were all nominally healthy when sampled, although unrecorded immune exposures were likely present. The donor was CMV seropositive and belonged to the group of a few hundred seropositive cohort members. Each donor provided a peripheral blood sample, and peripheral blood mononuclear cells were used for TCR beta sequencing. Genomic DNA was extracted from the blood cell samples with the Qiagen DNeasy Blood Extraction Kit. Library construction relied on the immunoSEQ multiplex PCR assay. The multiplex PCR relied on a mix of 60 forward primers for TCR Vbeta segments and 13 reverse primers for TCR Jbeta segments. Amplification of the CDR3 region of rearranged TCR beta genes was performed with a multiplex PCR assay on genomic DNA. On the Illumina HiSeq System, the amplified TCR beta libraries were sequenced as 87-base-pair reads. The authors' analysis ran thus. A later analysis tallied some 79 million unique TCR beta chains across the approximately 670 repertoires, and 10 million to 11 million of those chains were shared by two or more donors. A nearest-neighbor algorithm error-corrected the raw reads and collapsed the reads into unique sequences, merging closely related sequences to remove PCR and sequencing errors. Alignment of CDR3 sequences to IMGT reference sequences was used to assign V, D and J gene segments. For a sequence to be retained, at least a six-nucleotide match to both a V gene segment and a J gene segment was required. A rearrangement counted as productive if the CDR3 had no stop codons and remained in frame with V and J, and every other rearrangement counted as non-productive. Following IMGT convention, CDR3 was defined as the stretch from the second conserved V-encoded cysteine to the conserved J-encoded phenylalanine. Sequences without an unambiguous match to a single V gene segment were excluded from the earlier analysis of approximately 600 of the donors. An earlier analysis of a few hundred of the donors called V segments functional above 56.7% productive rearrangements and segregating when the between-donor standard deviation exceeded 5%. A statistical classification framework was built for diagnosing cytomegalovirus status from the catalog of TCR beta chain sequences. V and J gene assignment, in a later analysis, came from comparing TCR nucleotide sequences with IMGT/GENE-DB human TR gene sequences. A later analysis assigned CDR3 sequences and most-parsimonious VDJ recombination scenarios with the TCRdist pipeline. In a later analysis, each TCR beta chain was defined by its CDR3 amino acid sequence together with its V-gene family, and reads lacking a unique V-gene family were excluded. As a way to deal with suspected cross-contamination and a sequencing artifact, a later analysis dropped nearly 600 nucleotide sequences that were highly shared and had low generation probability. In a later analysis, a clonal expansion index was calculated for each public chain from normalized within-repertoire ranks of inferred template counts. Generation probabilities in a later analysis came from a VDJ recombination model fitted to out-of-frame rearrangements, and those results were checked against IGoR. In a later analysis, TCR-TCR, TCR-HLA and TCR-CMV co-occurrence was scored with hypergeometric tests, and a repertoire-size bias correction was applied to TCR pairs. False discovery rates were estimated in a later analysis by permuting HLA or CMV assignments 20 times. In a later analysis, co-occurring TCRs were grouped using DBSCAN, with TCRdist sequence similarity added in when clustering inside HLA-allele-positive subsets. Co-occurrence clustering excluded repertoires with fewer than 30,000 or more than 120,000 public chains, plus five with anomalous nucleotide sharing. This immuneACCESS table, as held by TCRdb, lists in-frame sequences with V and J called but not all clones. Of the missing ones, under half trace to an unresolved V gene in checked studies; the others have no known cause. Clonal size and the V and J genes are those of that table, whereas D and trimming came from the DNA. This sample has 100,000 to 150,000 clones in its table, and about 10% of those were observed once. The top ten constitute under 6% of the sample.

This clone was counted between two and nine times. What antigen it recognizes has not been identified. Per-base quality was not reported, and no clone a single base away is much larger than it. What the work shows at the level of the full study, not this receptor alone: An earlier analysis of approximately 600 of the donors showed that most TCR beta V segments appeared in productive rearrangements either about 90% or about 30% of the time, which broadly matched IMGT annotations. In a later analysis, HLA-associated TCR beta chains were found to be more clonally expanded and to have lower generation probabilities than equally common non-associated chains. In vitro tests confirmed that a few of the cytomegalovirus-associated TCR beta chains recognize cytomegalovirus antigens. Cytomegalovirus status was reported to be diagnosed by the classifier with high specificity and sensitivity in both the original and validation cohorts. A later genetic analysis reported fewer N-insertions in productive TCRs among donors in an Asian-associated ancestry cluster than the roughly 650-donor mean. A later analysis found that most CMV-associated TCR beta chains appeared HLA-restricted, with HLA associations seemingly driven largely by CMV exposure. Correlated functional status among segregating V segments might reflect linkage disequilibrium, but an unknown experimental factor could not be ruled out. Strong co-occurrence of HLA alleles, especially DR and DQ, made assigning TCR associations to individual alleles difficult. An association between a missense DCLRE1C variant and V-gene and J-gene trimming of TCR beta chains was found in a later genetic analysis and replicated in an independent cohort. In a later analysis, several top co-occurrence clusters were reported to appear linked to parvovirus B19, influenza, CMV and Epstein-Barr virus. The presence/absence analyses assumed that sequencing depth was roughly uniform across donors, and that assumption may not be true. A cluster of highly shared sequence variants was judged likely to be a technical artifact of the sequencing pipeline. Because HLA typing was unavailable for some donors at each locus, only the typed subset was used in association tests. In this cohort, only TCR beta chains were sequenced, and detectable features were limited by the absence of alpha or paired-chain data. A further reported finding was that TCR beta sequences accurately predicted the HLA-A and HLA-B alleles for most subjects in the first cohort. The 87-base-pair reads could not distinguish some IMGT-functional V segments, including TRBV6-2 and TRBV6-3, so those segments were excluded. In a later analysis, TCR association rates were found to vary across HLA loci, with the most associated TCRs seen for DRB1 alleles and the fewest for HLA-C alleles. The authors suggested that the approach could potentially be generalized to other disease states and immunological phenotypes. Immune exposure information for the cohort was limited to CMV serostatus. Specific HLA alleles were associated with roughly 17,000 TCR beta sequences at a false discovery rate of 0.05 in a later analysis. Around 16 rarely observed V segments, including chromosome 9 orphons, were excluded from the earlier analysis of some 590 of the donors because counts were too low. Most TCR sequences were seen in very few donors, while some public TCRs were found in many individuals. The study listed 150 to 200 TCR beta chains as associated with cytomegalovirus.

Sequencing was done on a sample of PBMCs. The sequence is built from TRBV15 and TRBJ2-5; TRBD2 is possibly the D segment (6 matching bases). This receptor was obtained from a woman under 30 in good health and CMV-seropositive. The CDR3 loop reads CATSRGGGDSRETQYF. In nucleotides, the sequence is TGTGCCACCAGCAGAGGCGGCGGGGATTCTAGAGAGACCCAGTACTTC.